Sequencing of this T cell receptor (beta chain) was carried out in a study of blood T cell repertoires in COVID-19. Overall study context: The United States, Italy and Spain were the sources of the acute and convalescent COVID-19 samples. T cells, B-cell-depleted T cells, or PBMCs supplied cDNA or gDNA.

Cohorts were based on clinical histories the participants reported. Authors' methods: Estimation of nucleated cell counts was performed using reference gene primer amplification. Generated by immunoSEQ multiplex PCR, the TCRdb table keeps only in-frame clones and is missing some. That table furnishes V, J and clone size, whereas the DNA furnished D and trimming. The sample includes more than 110,000 clones, approximately 84% of them seen just once. V lost 3 bases and J lost 4, with 15 bases in between. The CDR3 covers 15 residues. Germline V gene sequence: CDR1 MDHEN, CDR2 SYDVKM. The source is a man aged 35-49 years with acute COVID-19. Sequenced material: PBMCs or T cells enriched from blood (not recorded which). The chain carries TRBV28 and TRBJ1-2; no definite D call. CDR3 sequence: CASSFQLGQVYGYTF. CDR3 coding DNA: TGTGCCAGCAGTTTTCAACTAGGTCAGGTCTATGGCTACACCTTC.